The rows below give T cell receptor beta chains drawn from one sample of a study of cytomegalovirus exposure and HLA in healthy donors. Method: immunoSEQ multiplex PCR; TCRdb's copy keeps in-frame clones and lacks some. The repertoire holds over 80,000 clones, with 81% as singletons. The sequenced sample was PBMCs. These receptors were obtained from a man aged 35-49 years in good health and CMV-seropositive. Both conserved end residues are part of each CDR3. Fields, in order: D gene, V gene, J gene, clone size, CDR3 protein, CDR3 DNA. D genes are given only for firm matches. Expanded clones get a size class; other rows say once, few or many, or leave the size out.

TRBD2	TRBV6-5	TRBJ2-7	.	CASSLAGGPGEQYF	TGTGCCAGCAGTCTAGCGGGAGGCCCCGGCGAGCAGTACTTC
.	TRBV7-8	TRBJ1-3	.	CASSLVNRGNTIYF	TGTGCCAGCAGCTTAGTAAACAGGGGAAACACCATATATTTT
.	TRBV30	TRBJ1-6	.	CAWSWSSYNSPLHF	TGTGCCTGGAGTTGGAGCTCCTATAATTCACCCCTCCACTTT
TRBD1	TRBV19	TRBJ2-1	.	CASSSYRGSIGEQFF	TGTGCCAGTAGCTCCTACAGGGGTAGTATCGGTGAGCAGTTCTTC
.	TRBV6-5	TRBJ1-3	.	CASRAGSGNTIYF	TGTGCCAGCAGGGCGGGGTCTGGAAACACCATATATTTT
TRBD1	TRBV5-4	TRBJ1-2	.	CASSGDRDHYGYTF	TGTGCCAGCAGCGGGGACAGGGACCACTATGGCTACACCTTC
TRBD2	TRBV7-2	TRBJ2-7	.	CASSLLAGIYEQYF	TGTGCCAGCAGCTTACTAGCGGGGATCTACGAGCAGTACTTC
TRBD1	TRBV4-1	TRBJ1-2	.	CASSQALLSRGRGYGYTF	TGCGCCAGCAGCCAAGCCCTATTGTCCAGGGGGCGCGGCTATGGCTACACCTTC
TRBD1	TRBV19	TRBJ2-2	.	CASSTTGTVNTGELFF	TGTGCCAGTAGTACCACCGGGACAGTGAACACCGGGGAGCTGTTTTTT
TRBD2	TRBV18	TRBJ2-3	.	CASSSTSGSTDTQYF	TGTGCCAGCTCATCTACTAGCGGGAGCACAGATACGCAGTATTTT
.	TRBV11-2	TRBJ2-5	.	CASSGVRGKGTQYF	TGTGCCAGCAGCGGGGTTAGGGGCAAGGGGACCCAGTACTTC
.	TRBV10-2	TRBJ2-3	.	CASRGLARPDTDTQYF	TGCGCCAGCAGGGGGCTAGCGCGGCCCGATACAGATACGCAGTATTTT
.	TRBV19	TRBJ2-2	.	CASSSRVAGELFF	TGTGCCAGTAGTTCCAGGGTGGCCGGGGAGCTGTTTTTT
TRBD2	TRBV4-2	TRBJ2-1	.	CASSRAYGTSGDNEQFF	TGTGCCAGCAGCCGCGCTTACGGGACTAGCGGGGACAATGAGCAGTTCTTC
.	TRBV4-1	TRBJ1-1	.	CASSHPRSADTEAFF	TGCGCCAGCAGCCATCCCCGGTCGGCGGACACTGAAGCTTTCTTT
TRBD1	TRBV19	TRBJ1-4	.	CASSGGQGVFEKLFF	TGTGCCAGTAGTGGAGGACAGGGGGTCTTTGAAAAACTGTTTTTT
.	TRBV5-1	TRBJ2-2	once	CASSLGGFGTGELFF	TGCGCCAGCAGCTTGGGAGGGTTTGGCACCGGGGAGCTGTTTTTT
.	TRBV30	TRBJ1-2	once	CAWALGAGPYGYTF	TGTGCCTGGGCCCTAGGGGCTGGCCCCTATGGCTACACCTTC
TRBD1	TRBV7-9	TRBJ2-5	.	CAGSVDRGHQETQYF	TGTGCCGGGAGCGTGGACAGGGGGCACCAAGAGACCCAGTACTTC
.	TRBV20-1	TRBJ2-3	.	CSAGQLDTQYF	TGCAGTGCTGGACAGCTAGATACGCAGTATTTT
.	TRBV29-1	TRBJ1-3	.	CSVEGTAWNSGNTIYF	TGCAGCGTTGAAGGGACAGCATGGAACTCTGGAAACACCATATATTTT
.	TRBV29-1	TRBJ2-7	.	CSVGSGTYEQYF	TGCAGCGTAGGAAGCGGAACCTACGAGCAGTACTTC
.	TRBV11-1	TRBJ1-6	.	CASSLAGEARGSPLHF	TGTGCCAGCAGCTTAGCGGGAGAAGCCAGGGGTTCACCCCTCCACTTT
.	TRBV4-1	TRBJ1-4	.	CASSPLRGKLFF	TGCGCCAGCAGCCCTCTACGCGGAAAACTGTTTTTT
.	TRBV28	TRBJ2-1	once	CASRTGNGNEQFF	TGTGCCAGCAGAACGGGAAACGGAAATGAGCAGTTCTTC
TRBD2	TRBV29-1	TRBJ2-1	once	CSVLGRLAGPVQNSYNEQFF	TGCAGCGTCCTGGGGCGACTAGCGGGGCCCGTGCAGAACTCCTACAATGAGCAGTTCTTC
.	TRBV27	TRBJ2-7	.	CASSLTGYTYEQYF	TGTGCCAGCAGTTTAACAGGATATACCTACGAGCAGTACTTC
.	TRBV28	TRBJ1-2	few	CASGQGYGYTF	TGTGCCAGCGGGCAGGGCTATGGCTACACCTTC